Shown below are 20 T cell receptor beta chains from a single sample sequenced in a study of shared clonotypes between healthy human individuals. Sequenced by immunoSEQ multiplex PCR; TCRdb stores in-frame clones only, minus some. The table has about 380,000 clones, about 97% seen once. The sequenced sample was memory CD8+ T cells sorted from blood. Subset indicated: CD45RO+ cells pooled with CCR7-negative TemRA cells. All receptors come from a man aged 25 to 45 in good health.

The chain carries TRBV19 and TRBJ1-5, with 9 bases matching TRBD1. This CDR3 contains 17 residues. V dropped 7 bases and J dropped 3; count of bases not matched to a gene: 13. Germline V gives CDR1 LNHDA, CDR2 SQIVND (reference sequence). CDR3 bases: TGTGCCAGTACTCCCCACCGGGACAGGGCTTTCAATCAGCCCCAGCATTTT. Translation gives CASTPHRDRAFNQPQHF.

The chain carries TRBV5-6 and TRBJ2-7; perhaps TRBD1 as D (6 bases). The V gene lost 1 base and the J gene lost 3 bases, with 11 bases spanning the gap. The CDR3 is 14 amino acids. The germline V gene has CDR1 SGHDT and CDR2 YYEEEE. CDR3: CASSLQGSNYEQYF. The CDR3 nucleotides read TGTGCCAGCAGCTTGCAGGGGTCCAACTACGAGCAGTACTTC.

The gene calls are TRBV5-4 and TRBJ2-4; D is possibly TRBD2 (6 bases). The V gene's germline CDR1 is SGHNT and CDR2 YYREEE (reference sequence). The length of the CDR3 is 15 residues. Trimming took 4 bases from V and 7 from J, leaving 18 bases between them. CDR3: CASSQDPEGGNIQYF. The CDR3 nucleotides are TGTGCCAGCAGCCAGGACCCGGAGGGCGGTAACATTCAGTACTTC.

This clone was seen a few times. The same CDR3 is also encoded by other DNA sequences in this sample. The chain uses TRBV5-4 and TRBJ1-2; weak D call: TRBD1 (5 bases). Germline CDR1 SGHNT, CDR2 YYREEE (reference sequence). The CDR3 length is 13 residues. Trimming took 0 bases from V and 2 from J, leaving 5 bases between them. CDR3 loop: CASSLGQNYGYTF. The CDR3 DNA reads TGTGCCAGCAGCTTGGGACAGAACTATGGCTACACCTTC.

The chain uses TRBV7-2 and TRBJ2-1; D is ambiguous. Germline values: CDR1 SGHTA, CDR2 FQGNSA. CDR3 length: 11 residues. V was shortened by 7 bases and J by 0 bases, with 1 base between the two germline ends. CDR3 DNA: TGTGCCAGCAACTCCTACAATGAGCAGTTCTTC. Encoded protein: CASNSYNEQFF.

This clone came up once. V is TRBV7-9 and J is TRBJ2-3; D remains unclear. V was shortened by 5 bases and J by 4 bases, with 13 bases between the two germline ends. The CDR3 runs to 14 residues. Germline V gene data show CDR1 as SEHNR and CDR2 as FQNEAQ (reference sequence). The CDR3 nucleotides read TGTGCCAGCAGCGAAGCATGGGCCCCAGATACGCAGTATTTT. Encoded protein: CASSEAWAPDTQYF.

This clone has a single count. J is TRBJ2-1 and V is TRBV10-3, with TRBD2 matching over 8 bases. Germline V gives CDR1 ENHRY, CDR2 SYGVKD. V dropped 5 bases and J dropped 0; count of bases not matched to a gene: 0. The length of the CDR3 is 14 residues. The DNA of the CDR3 is TGTGCCATCAGTAGCGGGAGCTCCTACAATGAGCAGTTCTTC. It yields the protein CAISSGSSYNEQFF.

This clone is a singleton in its sample. The CDR3 loop reads CASSKGQGVFNEQFF. The CDR3 nucleotides read TGCGCCAGCAGCAAGGGACAGGGAGTCTTTAATGAGCAGTTCTTC. The genes are TRBV5-1 and TRBJ2-1; TRBD1 matches at 9 bases. The CDR3 has 15 residues. Germline loops: CDR1 SGHRS, CDR2 YFSETQ. J gave up 7 bases and V 4 bases, and 9 bases lay outside the gene matches.

Worth noting for this clone: The same CDR3 is also encoded by other DNA sequences in this sample. The V call is TRBV18, the J call TRBJ2-3, with 11 bases aligning to TRBD2. J lost 4 bases, V lost 1 base, and 1 base had no gene match. The germline CDR1 and CDR2 sequences are KGHSH and LQKENI. The length of the CDR3 is 15 residues. The CDR3 reads CASSPLAGGPDTQYF. The CDR3 coding sequence is TGTGCCAGCTCACCACTAGCGGGAGGGCCAGATACGCAGTATTTT.

The V and J genes are TRBV4-1 and TRBJ2-7, with D hard to call. Per germline, CDR1 MGHRA and CDR2 YSYEKL. The CDR3 loop spans 13 amino acids. V lost 0 bases, J lost 5 bases, and 8 bases lay in between. CDR3 loop: CASSQDNWDEQYF. In nucleotides, the CDR3 is TGCGCCAGCAGCCAAGATAACTGGGACGAGCAGTACTTC.

The J gene is TRBJ2-6, the V gene TRBV5-6, with D maybe TRBD2 (6 bases). The germline V gene encodes CDR1 SGHDT and CDR2 YYEEEE. This CDR3 contains 15 residues. V lost 3 bases and J lost 2, with 9 bases in between. The CDR3 sequence: CASSYWGAGANVLTF. CDR3 sequence (DNA): TGTGCCAGCAGCTATTGGGGGGCTGGGGCCAACGTCCTGACTTTC.

This chain connects TRBV19 to TRBJ1-1, with 8 bases fitting TRBD1. Germline CDR1 LNHDA, CDR2 SQIVND (reference sequence). V lost 6 bases to trimming and J lost 3 bases; unmatched junction nucleotides: 15. The CDR3 is 17 amino acids. The CDR3 spells CASRSPGGWYGDTEAFF. The CDR3 DNA sequence: TGTGCCAGTAGGAGCCCAGGGGGCTGGTATGGGGACACTGAAGCTTTCTTT.

The V gene is TRBV19, the J gene TRBJ2-1, with D perhaps TRBD1 or TRBD2 (5 bases each). The V and J ends lost 7 bases and 4 bases respectively, with 17 bases between them. The germline CDR1 and CDR2 sequences are LNHDA and SQIVND (reference sequence). The CDR3 has 15 amino acids. The DNA of the CDR3 is TGTGCCAGTATGAGAACGGGACGGTTATACAATGAGCAGTTCTTC. The encoded protein is CASMRTGRLYNEQFF.

In its sample, this clone was seen once. V and J are TRBV29-1 and TRBJ2-5, with 9 nucleotides matching TRBD2. This CDR3 contains 13 residues. Germline V gene data show CDR1 as SQVTM and CDR2 as ANQGSEA. V trimming: 6 bases; J trimming: 5 bases; junction bases outside the gene matches: 7. CDR3 sequence: CSVDFSGSETQYF. CDR3 nucleotide sequence: TGCAGCGTCGATTTTAGCGGGAGTGAGACCCAGTACTTC.

This rearrangement joins TRBV4-2 to TRBJ2-2; D remains unclear. Trimming stripped 3 bases from V and 3 bases from J, with 20 bases between. CDR1 and CDR2 (germline): LGHNA, YNFKEQ. The CDR3 sequence is 18 residues long. The CDR3 region is CASSHRPLSRSDTGELFF. DNA for the CDR3: TGTGCCAGCAGCCACCGCCCCCTTAGCAGGTCGGACACCGGGGAGCTGTTTTTT.

The gene calls are TRBV5-4 and TRBJ1-1; the D gene is possibly TRBD1 (6 bases). The CDR3 spans 16 residues. Germline V gene sequence: CDR1 SGHNT, CDR2 YYREEE (reference sequence). Trimming pared 4 bases from V and 2 bases from J, leaving 18 bases between. The CDR3 here is CASSSGRMGGNTEAFF. The CDR3 DNA follows: TGTGCCAGCAGCAGCGGGAGGATGGGGGGCAACACTGAAGCTTTCTTT.

The genes are TRBV5-1 and TRBJ2-3; 8 positions match TRBD2. The V gene's germline CDR1 is SGHRS and CDR2 YFSETQ. Trimming cost V 0 bases and J 6 bases; bases outside gene matches: 12. The CDR3 is 17 amino acids. The CDR3 region is CASSLGGPGGPLDTQYF. The CDR3 DNA reads TGCGCCAGCAGCTTGGGGGGCCCGGGAGGGCCTCTGGATACGCAGTATTTT.

The gene calls are TRBV2 and TRBJ1-1, with D possibly TRBD1 on 5 matching bases. The V and J ends lost 3 bases and 3 bases respectively, with 14 bases between them. The CDR3 length is 15 residues. Germline CDR1 SNHLY, CDR2 FYNNEI. CDR3 in DNA: TGTGCCAGCAGTGATAGGCGGGGCGGGGACACTGAAGCTTTCTTT. This encodes CASSDRRGGDTEAFF.

The V gene is TRBV15, the J gene TRBJ1-2; perhaps TRBD1 as D (5 bases). Germline values: CDR1 LNHNV, CDR2 YYDKDF (reference sequence). Trimming shortened V by 3 bases and J by 2 bases, and 13 bases separated the two germline ends. The CDR3 loop spans 15 amino acids. Written as DNA, the CDR3 is TGTGCCACCAGCAGTGCAGGGCTAGGCAACTATGGCTACACCTTC. The encoded protein is CATSSAGLGNYGYTF.

The CDR3 here is CAWSVALPLGYTF. The CDR3 DNA reads TGTGCCTGGAGTGTAGCCTTACCCTTAGGCTACACCTTC. V gene TRBV30 combines with J gene TRBJ1-2; D remains ambiguous. This CDR3 has 13 amino acids. Trimming pared 0 bases from V and 8 bases from J, leaving 13 bases between. Germline lookup yields CDR1 GTSNPN and CDR2 SVGIG (reference sequence).